This T cell receptor beta chain was obtained from a study of cytomegalovirus exposure and HLA in healthy donors (dated by TCRdb to about 2017). For the wider study: According to an earlier analysis of 587 of the donors, 200 million or so T cells yielded some 110 million unique TCR beta sequences and 276 Gb of sequence data. High-throughput TCR immunosequencing, statistical association of individual TCRs with disease status, and machine learning were combined to predict cytomegalovirus infection status. Both class I and class II loci were covered by HLA typing, at four-digit resolution. A later genetic analysis took genome-wide SNP genotypes for about three fifths of the roughly 670 donors and used that subset as a discovery cohort. Donor age, sex, ethnicity and CMV serostatus were compiled alongside the repertoire data. Among over 350 genotyped donors of the cohort, an average of around 240,000 unique TCR beta nucleotide sequences were sequenced per donor, roughly 20% of them non-productive. In an earlier analysis of around 540 of the donors, high-throughput TCR beta sequencing was used to judge whether each TCR beta V gene segment behaved as functional or pseudogenic. Along with the roughly 670-subject first cohort, a separate validation cohort of over a hundred different subjects was used. Because of strong linkage in the cohort, roughly five DR-DQ haplotypes were treated as single units for association and clustering. The T cell repertoires of under 750 subjects were profiled by immunosequencing and related to cytomegalovirus serostatus. Rather than drawing on any new phenotypic data, the later analysis identified candidate immune exposures from TCR beta sequences and the way those sequences occurred across donors. Of the 300 to 450 genotyped donors, 65% to 90% were placed in the genetic ancestry cluster associated with self-reported Caucasian donors. An early release that covered about 600 HLA-typed donors contained approximately 300 gigabases of sequencing data and 80 million or so unique TCR sequences. The study aimed to test whether cataloging public T cell receptors could reveal signatures of past pathogen exposure. The number of typed donors differed by locus: about 620-630 for A, B, C, DRB1 and DQB1; approximately 530 for DQA1; roughly 600 for DPA1; and about 450 for DPB1. A later analysis re-analyzed previously published TCR beta repertoires from about 600 donors and added high-resolution HLA genotyping to study TCR occurrence patterns. All discovery cohort repertoires had been generated on a single sequencing platform.

The library was built by means of the immunoSEQ multiplex PCR assay. For the multiplex PCR, a mixture combining 60 forward primers for TCR Vbeta segments and 13 reverse primers for TCR Jbeta segments was used. Amplification of the CDR3 region of rearranged TCR beta genes was performed with a multiplex PCR assay on genomic DNA. The Illumina HiSeq System was used to sequence the amplified TCR beta libraries as 87-base-pair reads. The original pipeline was this. In a later analysis, some 80 million unique TCR beta chains were counted across the 650 to 700 repertoires, and roughly 10 million of these chains were shared by at least two donors. Raw reads were error-corrected and collapsed into unique sequences with a nearest-neighbor algorithm that merged closely related sequences to remove PCR and sequencing errors. CDR3 sequences were aligned to IMGT reference sequences to assign V, D and J gene segments. For a sequence to be retained, at least a six-nucleotide match to both a V gene segment and a J gene segment was required. Rearrangements were classified as productive when the CDR3 lacked stop codons and remained in frame with V and J, and all other rearrangements were classified as non-productive. Following IMGT convention, CDR3 was defined as the stretch from the second conserved V-encoded cysteine up to the conserved J-encoded phenylalanine. Sequences without an unambiguous match to a single V gene segment were excluded from the earlier analysis of 450 to 750 of the donors. In an earlier analysis of around 590 of the donors, a V segment was called functional when productive rearrangements were above 56.7%, and segregating when the standard deviation between donors exceeded 5%. A statistical classification framework was built for diagnosing cytomegalovirus status from the catalog of TCR beta chain sequences. In a later analysis, TCR nucleotide sequences were compared against IMGT/GENE-DB human TR gene sequences so that V and J genes could be assigned. In a later analysis, CDR3 sequences and most-parsimonious VDJ recombination scenarios were assigned using the TCRdist pipeline. A later analysis defined each TCR beta chain by its CDR3 amino acid sequence plus V-gene family, and excluded reads lacking a unique V-gene family. In a later analysis, 500 to 700 highly shared, low-generation-probability nucleotide sequences were removed to address suspected cross-contamination and a sequencing artifact. A later analysis calculated a clonal expansion index for each public chain from normalized within-repertoire ranks of inferred template counts. Generation probabilities in a later analysis came from a VDJ recombination model fitted to out-of-frame rearrangements, and those results were checked against IGoR. Hypergeometric tests were used in a later analysis to score TCR-TCR, TCR-HLA and TCR-CMV co-occurrence, with a repertoire-size bias correction applied to the TCR pairs. False discovery rates were estimated in a later analysis by permuting HLA or CMV assignments 20 times. A later analysis grouped co-occurring TCRs with DBSCAN, adding TCRdist sequence similarity when clustering within HLA-allele-positive subsets. Repertoires with fewer than 30,000 or more than 120,000 public chains, plus five repertoires with anomalous nucleotide sharing, were excluded from co-occurrence clustering. This immuneACCESS table, as held by TCRdb, lists in-frame sequences with V and J called but not all clones. Of the missing ones, under half trace to an unresolved V gene in checked studies; the others have no known cause. V and J calls and clone size are copied from that table; D and trimming were computed from the DNA. The sample includes 95,000 to 130,000 clones, with 8% to 10% observed a single time. The top ten constitute less than 4% of the sample.

A word on this clone: Its antigen is not yet known. Base qualities are missing; no much larger clone stands one base away.

The cohort consisted of some 730 healthy bone marrow donors. Cohort members were all nominally healthy when sampled, although unrecorded immune exposures were likely present. The donor tested CMV seronegative, placing the donor among the 352 seronegative members of the cohort. Each donor provided a peripheral blood sample, and peripheral blood mononuclear cells were used for TCR beta sequencing. Genomic DNA extraction from the blood cell samples was performed with the Qiagen DNeasy Blood Extraction Kit. Findings and caveats that apply to the study as a whole: In a later analysis, most CMV-associated TCR beta chains were found to appear HLA-restricted, with HLA associations seemingly driven largely by CMV exposure. Linkage disequilibrium might explain the correlated functional status among segregating V segments, but an unknown experimental factor could not be excluded. Specific HLA alleles were associated with 15,000 to 20,000 TCR beta sequences at a false discovery rate of 0.05 in a later analysis. The sequencing pipeline was judged likely to have produced a cluster of highly shared sequence variants as a technical artifact. According to a later genetic analysis, donors in an Asian-associated ancestry cluster had fewer N-insertions in productive TCRs than the approximately 630-donor mean. Most TCR sequences were seen in very few donors, while some public TCRs were found in many individuals. A later analysis found that TCR association rates varied across HLA loci, with DRB1 alleles showing the most associated TCRs and HLA-C alleles the fewest. When HLA alleles, especially DR and DQ, strongly co-occurred, TCR associations were difficult to assign to individual alleles. A further reported finding was that TCR beta sequences accurately predicted the HLA-A and HLA-B alleles for most subjects in the first cohort. In vitro tests confirmed that a few of the cytomegalovirus-associated TCR beta chains recognize cytomegalovirus antigens. Because counts were too low, seventeen rarely observed V segments, including chromosome 9 orphons, were excluded from the earlier analysis of fewer than 650 of the donors. In this cohort, only TCR beta chains were sequenced, and detectable features were limited by the absence of alpha or paired-chain data. Because HLA typing was missing for some donors at each locus, association tests included only the typed subset. Compared with equally common non-associated chains, HLA-associated TCR beta chains in a later analysis were more clonally expanded and had lower generation probabilities. In a later genetic analysis, a missense DCLRE1C variant was associated with V-gene and J-gene trimming of TCR beta chains, and the association was replicated in an independent cohort. The authors suggested that the approach could potentially be generalized to other disease states and immunological phenotypes. In an earlier analysis of 587 of the donors, most TCR beta V segments appeared in productive rearrangements about 87% or about 30% of the time, broadly matching IMGT annotations. For the cohort, immune exposure information was limited to CMV serostatus. In both the original and validation cohorts, the classifier was reported to diagnose cytomegalovirus status with high specificity and sensitivity. The study gave a list of around 170 TCR beta chains associated with cytomegalovirus. Several of the top co-occurrence clusters appeared to be linked to parvovirus B19, influenza, CMV and Epstein-Barr virus, according to a later analysis. The presence/absence analyses assumed that sequencing depth was roughly uniform across donors, and that assumption may not be true.

The source material was PBMCs. The sequence derives from a man aged 30 to 45 in good health and CMV-seronegative.

CDR3 loop: CASSQVGLAENTGELFF. The bases read TGTGCCAGCAGCCAAGTAGGCCTAGCGGAGAACACCGGGGAGCTGTTTTTT. The chain couples TRBV4-2 to TRBJ2-2; TRBD2 agrees with 7 junctional bases. Clipping removes 1 base from V and 1 base from J, with 6 as the unmatched junction base count. CDR1 and CDR2 are drawn from the germline V gene: LGHNA, YNFKEQ. Spanning cysteine to phenylalanine, the CDR3 consists of 17 amino acids. Solely the CDR3 DNA is kept, with 51 bases framed from the first base.